Below, 17 T cell receptor beta chains from the same sample are listed, as sequenced in a study of long-term antiretroviral therapy in people with HIV. The assay used was immunoSEQ (version v3.0), run at survey level. Sequencing used immunoSEQ multiplex PCR; TCRdb keeps in-frame clones, though not all of them. The table lists about 20,000 clones, 76% of them singletons. Sequenced material: unsorted PBMCs, taken 0.5 years before starting antiretroviral therapy. These receptors were collected from a man between 18 and 35 years old with HIV.

V and J are TRBV6-4 and TRBJ2-1; 8 bases align to TRBD2. The CDR3 sequence is 16 residues long. Trimming cost V 5 bases and J 1 base; bases outside gene matches: 7. The V gene's germline CDR1 is MRHNA and CDR2 SNTAGT. As DNA, the CDR3 is TGTGCCAGCAGTCCTCAGCGGGAGCGATCCTACAATGAGCAGTTCTTC. This translates into CASSPQRERSYNEQFF.

V and J are TRBV19 and TRBJ2-1; 9 bases agree with TRBD2. Germline CDR1 is LNHDA and CDR2 is SQIVND (reference sequence). After removal of 0 bases from V and 9 bases from J, the junction contained 24 bases not matched to a gene. The CDR3 is made up of 21 amino acids. CDR3 sequence: CASSIDAGGLAGPAGEGEQFF. The CDR3 region has the DNA TGTGCCAGTAGTATAGACGCCGGCGGCCTAGCGGGGCCCGCCGGGGAGGGTGAGCAGTTCTTC.

V is TRBV11-2 and J is TRBJ1-2; 8 nucleotides line up with TRBD1. The CDR3 runs to 12 residues. J gave up 8 bases and V 4 bases, and 3 bases lay outside the gene matches. CDR1 SGHAT and CDR2 FQNNGV come from the germline V gene. The CDR3: CASSSRTGGYTF. In DNA form, the CDR3 reads TGTGCCAGCAGCTCCCGGACAGGGGGCTACACCTTC.

The chain links TRBV28 to TRBJ1-1, with D perhaps TRBD1 (6 bases). The CDR3 contains 18 residues. Germline assignment: CDR1 MDHEN and CDR2 SYDVKM. The V gene lost 0 bases and the J gene lost 4 bases, with 21 bases spanning the gap. This chain's CDR3 is CASSLWGTQGRMGTEAFF. The CDR3 DNA reads TGTGCCAGCAGTTTATGGGGTACGCAGGGGAGGATGGGCACTGAAGCTTTCTTT. The whole variable domain, filled in from reference TRBV28 and TRBJ1-1, reads DVKVTQSSRYLVKRTGEKVFLECVQDMDHENMFWYRQDPGLGLRLIYFSYDVKMKEKGDIPEGYSVSREKKERFSLILESASTNQTSMYLCASSLWGTQGRMGTEAFFGQGTRLTVV.

This chain connects TRBV6-5 to TRBJ2-7, with D perhaps matching TRBD1 or TRBD2 (5 bases each). The germline gives CDR1 MNHEY, CDR2 SVGAGI. V lost 6 bases and J lost 0, with 15 bases in between. The CDR3 consists of 15 residues. This CDR3 reads CASSDTTGTSYEQYF. The CDR3 region has the DNA TGTGCCAGCAGCGATACGACGGGGACCTCCTACGAGCAGTACTTC.

The chain combines TRBV9 with TRBJ2-3; D possibly corresponds to TRBD1 (6 bases). Germline values: CDR1 SGDLS, CDR2 YYNGEE. The CDR3 length is 16 residues. V was pared by 4 bases and J by 0 bases, with 15 bases between. This CDR3 reads CASSPPTGHSTDTQYF. The CDR3 DNA reads TGTGCCAGCAGCCCGCCGACAGGACACAGCACAGATACGCAGTATTTT.

This clone has a handful of counts. This chain uses TRBV10-2 with TRBJ1-1, with TRBD1 matching over 12 bases. Per the germline V gene, CDR1 is WSHSY and CDR2 is SAAADI. The CDR3 consists of 15 residues. With 2 bases clipped from V and 4 bases from J, the junction kept 2 bases outside the gene matches. The CDR3 here is CASSEGTGGFTEAFF. The CDR3 nucleotides are TGCGCCAGCAGTGAGGGGACAGGGGGCTTCACTGAAGCTTTCTTT.

The gene calls are TRBV5-6 and TRBJ1-6, with a tentative D call TRBD1 (5 bases). V was cut by 2 bases and J by 1 base, with 16 bases left in between. CDR3 size: 18 residues. The V gene's germline CDR1 is SGHDT and CDR2 YYEEEE. The CDR3 DNA reads TGTGCCAGCAGCTTCAACCGGGACCCTAGGTCCTATAATTCACCCCTCCACTTT. It encodes CASSFNRDPRSYNSPLHF.

The rearrangement joins TRBV5-1 to TRBJ1-3, with D tentatively TRBD1 (6 bases). Trimming removed 1 base at V and 8 bases at J, with 19 bases between. Germline V CDR1 and CDR2: SGHRS, YFSETQ. This CDR3 spans 16 amino acids. The CDR3 sequence: CASSLLPGALIDTIYF. CDR3 nucleotide sequence: TGCGCCAGCAGCTTGCTTCCGGGGGCGCTTATAGACACCATATATTTT.

The J gene is TRBJ1-2, the V gene TRBV27; D remains unclear. CDR3 length: 13 residues. V was cut by 2 bases and J by 0 bases, with 4 bases left in between. Per germline, CDR1 MNHEY and CDR2 SMNVEV (reference sequence). The CDR3 coding sequence is TGTGCCAGCAGTTTACGGGCTAACTATGGCTACACCTTC. Residues: CASSLRANYGYTF.

The CDR3 spells CASSSTPGTTQETQYF. As DNA, the CDR3 is TGCGCCAGCAGCTCTACCCCCGGGACTACACAAGAGACCCAGTACTTC. The chain recombines TRBV5-1 with TRBJ2-5, with TRBD2 matching 7 bases. V lost 3 bases to trimming and J lost 2 bases; unmatched junction nucleotides: 10. This CDR3 is built from 16 residues. CDR1 and CDR2 (germline): SGHRS, YFSETQ.

The chain links TRBV19 to TRBJ1-1; D is unresolved. CDR1 LNHDA and CDR2 SQIVND come from the germline V gene (reference sequence). The CDR3 extends over 17 amino acids. V was shortened by 5 bases and J by 1 base, with 20 bases between the two germline ends. CDR3 loop: CASSPRDTYFTNTEAFF. In nucleotides, the CDR3 is TGTGCCAGTAGTCCCCGAGACACCTACTTCACGAACACTGAAGCTTTCTTT.

The sample holds one count of this clone. Here the CDR3 reads CASSPRDRGSETQYF. CDR3 nucleotide sequence: TGTGCCAGCAGCCCCCGGGACAGGGGGTCAGAGACCCAGTACTTC. This chain links TRBV13 with TRBJ2-5; 11 bases align to TRBD1. Germline lookup yields CDR1 PRHDT and CDR2 FYEKMQ (reference sequence). The trim removed 5 bases at V and 4 bases at J, leaving 6 bases unmatched. The CDR3 runs 15 residues. The entire variable domain, with the rest obtained from reference TRBV13 and TRBJ2-5, is as follows: AAGVIQSPRHLIKEKRETATLKCYPIPRHDTVYWYQQGPGQDPQFLISFYEKMQSDKGSIPDRFSAQQFSDYHSELNMSSLELGDSALYFCASSPRDRGSETQYFGPGTRLLVL.

The chain uses TRBV10-2 and TRBJ2-5, with D possibly matching TRBD1 (5 bases). The CDR3 consists of 15 residues. Deletions cut 8 bases from V and 3 bases from J, with 19 bases between. Germline assignment: CDR1 WSHSY and CDR2 SAAADI. The chain's CDR3 is CASFSGIVLEETQYF. Written as DNA, the CDR3 is TGCGCCAGCTTTTCAGGGATAGTACTGGAAGAGACCCAGTACTTC.

The CDR3 sequence is CASSLPSNTGELFF. The DNA of the CDR3 is TGTGCCAGCAGCCTCCCGTCGAACACCGGGGAGCTGTTTTTT. The chain employs TRBV7-9 and TRBJ2-2; D gene unclear. V was pared by 5 bases and J by 0 bases, with 7 bases between. This CDR3 is built from 14 residues. CDR1 SEHNR and CDR2 FQNEAQ come from the germline V gene (reference sequence).

The V call is TRBV7-8, the J call TRBJ2-5, with 10 bases identical to TRBD2. CDR1 SGHVS and CDR2 FQNEAQ come from the germline V gene. The trim removed 4 bases at V and 5 bases at J, leaving 10 bases unmatched. This CDR3 is built from 16 residues. CDR3 loop: CASSSGLAYGGETQYF. The DNA of the CDR3 is TGTGCCAGCAGCTCGGGACTAGCGTATGGGGGGGAGACCCAGTACTTC.

J is TRBJ2-7 and V is TRBV11-3, with TRBD1 matching over 8 bases. V lost 5 bases and J lost 4; bases outside the gene matches: 7. The CDR3 consists of 14 residues. The germline CDR1 and CDR2 sequences are SGHNT and YENEEA. This CDR3 reads CASSPGTGDYEQYF. In DNA form, the CDR3 reads TGTGCCAGCAGCCCCGGGACAGGCGATTACGAGCAGTACTTC.